This T cell receptor (beta chain) derives from a study of T-cell memory formation after mild COVID-19. Study observations and caveats: CD4+ contracting clones were found mainly in CM and EM, and CD8+ ones in EMRA. Whereas later expanders leaned CD4+, clones contracting day 15 to 85 showed a balanced CD4/CD8 makeup. Cross-reactive memory appears to have joined, as suggested by some responding clones showing up in pre-infection memory.

Losses at the gene ends were 4 bases for V and 4 bases for J; bases not matched to a gene: 8. CDR1 is LGHDT and CDR2 is YNNKEL in the germline V gene (reference sequence). The CDR3 length is 15 residues. As regards this clonotype: Its antigen is currently unknown.

A single record per CDR3 protein comes from TCRdb applying MiXCR to the 5' RACE reads. Of around 340,000 distinct CDR3 sequences listed, about 15% are singletons. V gene TRBV3-1 combines with J gene TRBJ2-7; 9 nucleotides align to TRBD1. The sample comprised PBMCs or a T cell subset sorted from them (not recorded which). This clonotype originated in a man between 18 and 29 years old who had mild COVID-19 (a few samples of this study predate the infection). Cell type and time point are not known. The CDR3 loop reads CASSPWGQGLYEQYF. The CDR3 bases are TGTGCCAGCAGCCCCTGGGGACAGGGTCTATACGAGCAGTACTTC.